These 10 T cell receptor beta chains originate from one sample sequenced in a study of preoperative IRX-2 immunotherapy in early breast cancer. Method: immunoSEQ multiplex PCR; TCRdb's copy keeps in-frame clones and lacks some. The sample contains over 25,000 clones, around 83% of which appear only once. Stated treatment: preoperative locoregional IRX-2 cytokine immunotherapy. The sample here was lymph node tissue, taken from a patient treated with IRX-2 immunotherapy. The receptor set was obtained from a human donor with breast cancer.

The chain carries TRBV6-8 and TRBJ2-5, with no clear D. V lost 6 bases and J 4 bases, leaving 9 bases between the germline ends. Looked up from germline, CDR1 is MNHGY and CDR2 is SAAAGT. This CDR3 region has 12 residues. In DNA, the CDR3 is TGTGCCAGCAGCTCCCGGTTAGAGACCCAGTACTTC. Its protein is CASSSRLETQYF.

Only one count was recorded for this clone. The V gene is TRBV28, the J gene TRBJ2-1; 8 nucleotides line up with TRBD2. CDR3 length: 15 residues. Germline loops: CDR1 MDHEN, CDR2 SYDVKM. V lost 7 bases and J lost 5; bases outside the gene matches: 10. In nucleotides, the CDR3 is TGTGCCAGCATTACAAGCGGGAGATCCCACAATGAGCAGTTCTTC. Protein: CASITSGRSHNEQFF.

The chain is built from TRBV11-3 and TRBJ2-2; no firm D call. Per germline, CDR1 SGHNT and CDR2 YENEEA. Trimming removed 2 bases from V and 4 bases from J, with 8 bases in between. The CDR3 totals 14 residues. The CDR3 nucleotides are TGTGCCAGCAGCTTAATGCTTAGCACCGGGGAGCTGTTTTTT. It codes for CASSLMLSTGELFF.

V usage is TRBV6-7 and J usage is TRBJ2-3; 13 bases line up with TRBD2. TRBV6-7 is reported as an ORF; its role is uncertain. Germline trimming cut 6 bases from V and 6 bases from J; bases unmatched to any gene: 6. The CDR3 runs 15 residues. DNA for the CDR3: TGTGCCAGCAGCCCTTTGGGACTAGCGGGGGATACGCAGTATTTT. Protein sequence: CASSPLGLAGDTQYF.

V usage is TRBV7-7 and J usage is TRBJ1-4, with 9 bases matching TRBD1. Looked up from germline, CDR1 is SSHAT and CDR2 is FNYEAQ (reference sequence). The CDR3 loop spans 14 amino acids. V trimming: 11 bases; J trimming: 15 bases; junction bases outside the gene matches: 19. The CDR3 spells CAWHGTGFGGKVFF. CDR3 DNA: TGTGCCTGGCACGGGACAGGGTTTGGCGGAAAGGTGTTTTTT. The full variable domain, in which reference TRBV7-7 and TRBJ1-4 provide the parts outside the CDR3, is GAGVSQSPRYKVTKRGQDVTLRCDPISSHATLYWYQQALGQGPEFLTYFNYEAQPDKSGLPSDRFSAERPEGSISTLTIQRTEQRDSAMYRCAWHGTGFGGKVFFGSGTQLSVL.

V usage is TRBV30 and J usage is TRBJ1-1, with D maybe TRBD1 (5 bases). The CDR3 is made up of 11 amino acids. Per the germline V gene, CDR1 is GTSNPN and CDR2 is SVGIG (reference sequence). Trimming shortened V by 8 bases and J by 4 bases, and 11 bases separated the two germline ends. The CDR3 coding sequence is TGTGCCGGGCGGGGCCTCACTGAAGCTTTCTTT. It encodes CAGRGLTEAFF.

The CDR3 sequence is CASRPGQAYEQYF. Written as DNA, the CDR3 is TGTGCCAGCAGACCGGGACAGGCCTACGAGCAGTACTTC. V is TRBV6-8 and J is TRBJ2-7; 8 nucleotides line up with TRBD1. Germline CDR1 and CDR2: MNHGY and SAAAGT. CDR3 size: 13 residues. V shed 6 bases and J 2 bases; nucleotides not matched to a gene: 3.

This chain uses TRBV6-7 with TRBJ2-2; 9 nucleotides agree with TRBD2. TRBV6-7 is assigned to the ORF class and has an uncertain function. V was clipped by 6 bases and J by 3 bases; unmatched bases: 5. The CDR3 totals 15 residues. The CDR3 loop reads CASRRGLAHTGELFF. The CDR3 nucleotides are TGTGCCAGCAGAAGGGGACTAGCACACACCGGGGAGCTGTTTTTT.

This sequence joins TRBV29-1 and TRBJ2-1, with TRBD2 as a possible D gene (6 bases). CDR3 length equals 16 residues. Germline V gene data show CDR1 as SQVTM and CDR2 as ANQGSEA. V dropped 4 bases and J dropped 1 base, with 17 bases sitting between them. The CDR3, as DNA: TGCAGCGTTGGGAAGGAGAAGCGGGCTTCCTACAATGAGCAGTTCTTC. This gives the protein CSVGKEKRASYNEQFF.

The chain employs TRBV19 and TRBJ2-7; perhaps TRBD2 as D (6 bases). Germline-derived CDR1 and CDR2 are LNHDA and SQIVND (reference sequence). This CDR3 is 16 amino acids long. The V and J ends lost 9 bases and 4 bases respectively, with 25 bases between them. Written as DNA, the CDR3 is TGTGCCAGCTCTACTAGCCCCGGTCTCAAACGATACGAGCAGTACTTC. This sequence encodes CASSTSPGLKRYEQYF.